This entry features one T cell receptor beta chain sequence. The data were obtained in a study of blood T cell repertoires in COVID-19. Overall study context: The cDNA or gDNA used as material had been derived from T cells, B-cell-depleted T cells, or PBMCs.

There are 18 residues in the CDR3. CDR1 SGHNT and CDR2 YENEEA come from the germline V gene. Between the trimmed V and J ends, which lost 1 base and 1 base, there was a span of 14 bases. The table came from immunoSEQ multiplex PCR; TCRdb's copy has only in-frame clones and leaves some out. Of 120,000 or so clones listed, roughly 80% are singletons. Input material: peripheral blood. The TCR was taken from a human donor in a cohort sampled during active COVID-19. The chain carries TRBV11-3 and TRBJ2-6; D possibly corresponds to TRBD1 (6 bases). The CDR3 protein is CASSLGDTHPSGANVLTF. CDR3 in DNA: TGTGCCAGCAGCTTAGGGGACACCCATCCTTCTGGGGCCAACGTCCTGACTTTC. The complete variable domain, with remaining parts taken from reference TRBV11-3 and TRBJ2-6, reads EAGVVQSPRYKIIEKKQPVAFWCNPISGHNTLYWYLQNLGQGPELLIRYENEEAVDDSQLPKDRFSAERLKGVDSTLKIQPAELGDSAVYLCASSLGDTHPSGANVLTFGAGSRLTVL.